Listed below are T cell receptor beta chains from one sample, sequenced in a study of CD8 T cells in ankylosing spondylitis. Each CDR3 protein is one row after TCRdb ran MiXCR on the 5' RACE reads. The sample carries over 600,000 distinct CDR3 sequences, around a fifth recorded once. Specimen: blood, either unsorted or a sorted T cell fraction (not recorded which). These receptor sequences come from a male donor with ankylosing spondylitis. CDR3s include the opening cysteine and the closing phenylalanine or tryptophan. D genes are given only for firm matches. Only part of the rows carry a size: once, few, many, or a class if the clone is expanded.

CSARDPSGSSYEQYF | TGCAGTGCTAGAGATCCTAGCGGGAGCTCCTACGAGCAGTACTTC | TRBJ2-7 | few | TRBV20-1 | TRBD2
CASSAPGDRPYTGELFF | TGTGCCAGCAGCGCCCCCGGGGACAGGCCTTACACCGGGGAGCTGTTTTTT | TRBJ2-2 | NA | TRBV9 | TRBD1
CATSDSTGTGGTDTQYF | TGTGCCACCAGTGATTCTACCGGGACAGGGGGCACAGATACGCAGTATTTT | TRBJ2-3 | NA | TRBV24-1 | TRBD1
CSARLAGVADTQYF | TGCAGTGCTCGACTAGCGGGAGTGGCAGATACGCAGTATTTT | TRBJ2-3 | few | TRBV20-1 | TRBD2
CASSLGYMNTEAFF | TGTGCCAGCAGCTTAGGGTACATGAACACTGAAGCTTTCTTT | TRBJ1-1 | many | TRBV12-3/TRBV12-4 | NA
CAISDLGSGNTGELFF | TGTGCCATCAGTGACTTAGGTAGCGGAAACACCGGGGAGCTGTTTTTT | TRBJ2-2 | NA | TRBV10-3 | NA
CASSLGGKSTDTQYF | TGTGCCAGCAGCTTAGGCGGGAAGAGCACAGATACGCAGTATTTT | TRBJ2-3 | few | TRBV7-2 | NA
CASSLARDRGNEKLFF | TGTGCCAGCAGCTTAGCGCGGGACAGGGGTAATGAAAAACTGTTTTTT | TRBJ1-4 | NA | TRBV7-2 | TRBD1
CSARDRMLVSTDTQYF | TGCAGTGCTAGAGACCGAATGTTGGTTAGCACAGATACGCAGTATTTT | TRBJ2-3 | NA | TRBV20-1 | NA
CASSPPQTSGQEQYF | TGTGCCAGCTCACCACCCCAGACTAGCGGACAAGAGCAGTACTTC | TRBJ2-7 | NA | TRBV18 | TRBD2
CASSFYRAGQPQHF | TGTGCCAGCAGTTTTTACCGCGCGGGTCAGCCCCAGCATTTT | TRBJ1-5 | NA | TRBV28 | NA
CASGSRITEAFF | TGTGCCAGCGGTAGTCGTATCACTGAAGCTTTCTTT | TRBJ1-1 | few | TRBV6-1 | NA
CASSTSPDTQYF | TGTGCCAGCAGCACTAGTCCGGATACGCAGTATTTT | TRBJ2-3 | few | TRBV7-3 | NA
CSARPHRDRYNEQFF | TGCAGTGCTAGACCCCACCGGGACCGATACAATGAGCAGTTCTTC | TRBJ2-1 | NA | TRBV20-1 | NA
CAIRAAYNSPLHF | TGTGCCATCAGGGCTGCTTATAATTCACCCCTCCACTTT | TRBJ1-6 | few | TRBV10-3 | NA
CASSPFASNEQYF | TGTGCCAGTAGCCCCTTTGCCAGCAACGAGCAGTACTTC | TRBJ2-7 | NA | TRBV19 | NA
CASSSSSGGWDEQYF | TGTGCCAGCAGTTCATCTAGCGGGGGGTGGGACGAGCAGTACTTC | TRBJ2-7 | NA | TRBV27 | TRBD2
CASSQGQGAEAFF | TGTGCCAGCAGCCAGGGGCAGGGAGCTGAAGCTTTCTTT | TRBJ1-1 | few | TRBV4-2 | NA
CASSQELAGGYTEAFF | TGCGCCAGCAGCCAAGAACTGGCAGGGGGATACACTGAAGCTTTCTTT | TRBJ1-1 | few | TRBV4-1 | TRBD1
CASSQTGSSVEQYF | TGTGCCAGCAGTCAGACAGGGTCGTCCGTCGAGCAGTACTTC | TRBJ2-7 | NA | TRBV12-3/TRBV12-4 | TRBD1
CASSLMGQGSYNEQFF | TGTGCCAGCAGCTTAATGGGACAGGGGTCCTACAATGAGCAGTTCTTC | TRBJ2-1 | NA | TRBV7-2 | TRBD1
CSAKPAGLGLFGGYTF | TGCAGTGCTAAACCAGCGGGTCTTGGACTCTTTGGGGGCTACACCTTC | TRBJ1-2 | NA | TRBV20-1 | NA
CASSGGVAGEQYF | TGTGCCAGCAGCGGAGGAGTAGCGGGCGAGCAGTACTTC | TRBJ2-7 | few | TRBV7-7 | TRBD2